A single TCR beta chain is shown here with its context. Antigen unknown. The data originate from a study of OX40 agonist ivuxolimab in advanced cancers. Sequencing was performed with immunoSEQ multiplex PCR; in TCRdb, only in-frame clones are kept and a portion is missing. This sample has 70,000 to 80,000 clones, with 90% to 95% found just once. The study, taken as a whole, reports: Dosing at 0.1 to 3.0 mg/kg was accompanied by clonal expansion of CD4+ and CD8+ blood T cells by week 6.

Trimming removed 3 bases from V and 5 bases from J, with 10 bases in between. The CDR3 contains 13 residues. CDR1 is KGHSH, CDR2 LQKENI, per germline. Enrollment shut out patients with autoimmune disease history or systemic immunosuppression. The receptor was derived from an adult with an advanced solid tumor such as melanoma, head and neck, liver or kidney cancer. This material consisted of CD4+ or CD8+ T cells sorted from blood, taken in a trial of the OX40 agonist ivuxolimab. The genes are TRBV18 and TRBJ2-5; D is tentatively TRBD1 or TRBD2 (5 bases each). This chain's CDR3 is CASSPFEGETQYF. The DNA for the CDR3 is TGTGCCAGCTCACCGTTTGAGGGGGAGACCCAGTACTTC.